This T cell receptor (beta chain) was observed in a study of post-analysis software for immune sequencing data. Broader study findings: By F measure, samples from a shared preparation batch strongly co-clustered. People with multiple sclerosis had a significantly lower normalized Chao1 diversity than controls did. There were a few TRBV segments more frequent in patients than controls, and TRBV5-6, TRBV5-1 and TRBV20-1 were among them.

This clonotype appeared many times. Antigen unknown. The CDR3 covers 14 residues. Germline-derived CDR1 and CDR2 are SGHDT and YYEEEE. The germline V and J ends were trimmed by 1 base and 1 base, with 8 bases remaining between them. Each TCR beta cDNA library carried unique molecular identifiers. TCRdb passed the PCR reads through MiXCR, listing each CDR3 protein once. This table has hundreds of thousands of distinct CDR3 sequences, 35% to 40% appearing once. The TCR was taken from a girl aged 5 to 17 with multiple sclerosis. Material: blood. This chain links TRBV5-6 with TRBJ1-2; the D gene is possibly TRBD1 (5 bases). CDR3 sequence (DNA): TGTGCCAGCAGCTTGACAGGTTTTAACTATGGCTACACCTTC. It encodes CASSLTGFNYGYTF.